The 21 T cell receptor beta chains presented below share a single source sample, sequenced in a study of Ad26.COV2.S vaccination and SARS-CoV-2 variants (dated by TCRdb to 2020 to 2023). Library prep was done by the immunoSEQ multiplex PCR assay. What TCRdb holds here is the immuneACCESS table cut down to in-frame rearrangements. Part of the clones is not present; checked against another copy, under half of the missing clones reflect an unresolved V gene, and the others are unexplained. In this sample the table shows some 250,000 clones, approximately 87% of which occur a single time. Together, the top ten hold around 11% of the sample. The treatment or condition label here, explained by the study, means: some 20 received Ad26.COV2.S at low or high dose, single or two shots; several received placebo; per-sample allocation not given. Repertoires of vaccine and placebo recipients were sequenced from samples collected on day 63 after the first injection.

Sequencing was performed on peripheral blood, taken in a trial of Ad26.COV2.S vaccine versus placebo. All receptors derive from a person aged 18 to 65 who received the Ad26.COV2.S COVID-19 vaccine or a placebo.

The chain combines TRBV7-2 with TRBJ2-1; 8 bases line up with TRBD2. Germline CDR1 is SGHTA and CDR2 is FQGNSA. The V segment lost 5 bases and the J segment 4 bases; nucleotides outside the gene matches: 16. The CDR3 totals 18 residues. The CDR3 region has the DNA TGTGCCAGCAGCGGGAATGGAGCGGGAGCCTTGGGGTACAATGAGCAGTTCTTC. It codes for CASSGNGAGALGYNEQFF.

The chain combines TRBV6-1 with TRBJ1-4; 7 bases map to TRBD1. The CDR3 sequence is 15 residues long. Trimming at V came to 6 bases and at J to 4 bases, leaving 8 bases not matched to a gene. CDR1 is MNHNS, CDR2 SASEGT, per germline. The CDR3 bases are TGTGCCAGCAGGACCCGACGACAGGGTAATGAAAAACTGTTTTTT. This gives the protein CASRTRRQGNEKLFF.

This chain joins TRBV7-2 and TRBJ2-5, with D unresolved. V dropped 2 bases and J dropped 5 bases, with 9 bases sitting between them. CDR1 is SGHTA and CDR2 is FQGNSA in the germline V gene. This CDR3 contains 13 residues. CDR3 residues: CASSLLGRETQYF. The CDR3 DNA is TGTGCCAGCAGCTTACTGGGAAGGGAGACCCAGTACTTC.

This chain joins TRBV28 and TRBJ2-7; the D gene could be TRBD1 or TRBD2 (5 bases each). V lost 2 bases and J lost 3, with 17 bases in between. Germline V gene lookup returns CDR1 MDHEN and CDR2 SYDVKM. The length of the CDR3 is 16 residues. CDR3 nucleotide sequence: TGTGCCAGCAGTTTAGCTGGGGCAGGGAGTCTCTACGAGCAGTACTTC. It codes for CASSLAGAGSLYEQYF.

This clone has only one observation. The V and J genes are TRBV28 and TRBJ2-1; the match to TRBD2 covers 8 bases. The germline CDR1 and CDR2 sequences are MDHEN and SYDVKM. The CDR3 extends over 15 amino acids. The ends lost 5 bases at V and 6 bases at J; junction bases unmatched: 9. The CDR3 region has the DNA TGTGCCAGCAGTAGAACCGGGACTAGAACCAATGAGCAGTTCTTC. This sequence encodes CASSRTGTRTNEQFF.

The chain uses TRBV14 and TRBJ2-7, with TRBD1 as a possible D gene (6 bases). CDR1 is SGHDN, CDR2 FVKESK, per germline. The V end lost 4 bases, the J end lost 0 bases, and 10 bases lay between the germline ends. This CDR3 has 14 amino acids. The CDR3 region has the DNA TGTGCCAGCAGCCGTCAACAGGGCTCCTACGAGCAGTACTTC. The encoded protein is CASSRQQGSYEQYF.

The CDR3 DNA reads TGTGCCAGCACAAAACGGGGGGGAGGCACAGATACGCAGTATTTT. As protein: CASTKRGGGTDTQYF. This chain joins TRBV28 and TRBJ2-3; 8 bases line up with TRBD2. This CDR3 has 15 amino acids. The germline V gene has CDR1 MDHEN and CDR2 SYDVKM. The V segment lost 7 bases and the J segment 1 base; nucleotides outside the gene matches: 7. Complete variable domain (other parts from reference TRBV28 and TRBJ2-3): DVKVTQSSRYLVKRTGEKVFLECVQDMDHENMFWYRQDPGLGLRLIYFSYDVKMKEKGDIPEGYSVSREKKERFSLILESASTNQTSMYLCASTKRGGGTDTQYFGPGTRLTVL.

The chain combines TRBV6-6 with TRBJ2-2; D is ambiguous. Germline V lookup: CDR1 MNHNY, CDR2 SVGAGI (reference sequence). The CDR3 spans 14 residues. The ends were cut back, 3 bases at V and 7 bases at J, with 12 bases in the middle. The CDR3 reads CASSYSVTGGELFF. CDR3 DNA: TGTGCCAGCAGTTATTCGGTGACGGGCGGGGAGCTGTTTTTT.

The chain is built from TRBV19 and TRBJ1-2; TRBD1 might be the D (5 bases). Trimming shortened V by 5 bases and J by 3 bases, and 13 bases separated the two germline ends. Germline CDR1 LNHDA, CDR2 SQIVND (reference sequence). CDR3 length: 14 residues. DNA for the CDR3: TGTGCCAGTAGTCTCGGGGGAGAGCACTATGGCTACACCTTC. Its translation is CASSLGGEHYGYTF.

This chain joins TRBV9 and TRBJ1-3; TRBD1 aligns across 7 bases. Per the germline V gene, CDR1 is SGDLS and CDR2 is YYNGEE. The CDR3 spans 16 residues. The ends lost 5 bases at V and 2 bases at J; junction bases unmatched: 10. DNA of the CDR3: TGTGCCAGCAGGCCCGGGACAGTACTAACTGGAAACACCATATATTTT. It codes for CASRPGTVLTGNTIYF.

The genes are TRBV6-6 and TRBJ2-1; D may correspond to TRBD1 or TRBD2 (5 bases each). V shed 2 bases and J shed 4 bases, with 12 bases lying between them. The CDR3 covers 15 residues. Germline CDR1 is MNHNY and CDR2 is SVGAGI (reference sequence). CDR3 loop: CASSYGDASYNEQFF. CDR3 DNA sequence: TGTGCCAGCAGTTACGGGGACGCCTCATACAATGAGCAGTTCTTC.

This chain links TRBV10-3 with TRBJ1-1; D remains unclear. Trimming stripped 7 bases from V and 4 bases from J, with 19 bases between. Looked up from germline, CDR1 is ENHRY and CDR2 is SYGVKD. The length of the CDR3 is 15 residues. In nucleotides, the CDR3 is TGTGCCATCAAGCCAACCCCTCTAGAAAGCACTGAAGCTTTCTTT. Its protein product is CAIKPTPLESTEAFF.

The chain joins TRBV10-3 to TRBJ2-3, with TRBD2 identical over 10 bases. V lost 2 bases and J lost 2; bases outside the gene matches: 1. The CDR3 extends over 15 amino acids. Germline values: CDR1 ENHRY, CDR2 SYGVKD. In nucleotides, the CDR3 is TGTGCCATCAGTGAGCTAGCGGGGGACACAGATACGCAGTATTTT. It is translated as CAISELAGDTDTQYF.

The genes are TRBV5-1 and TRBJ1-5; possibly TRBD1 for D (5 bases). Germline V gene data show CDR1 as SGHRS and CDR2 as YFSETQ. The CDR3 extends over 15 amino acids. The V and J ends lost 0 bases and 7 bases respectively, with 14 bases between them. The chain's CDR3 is CASSLGGTDGQPQHF. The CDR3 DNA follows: TGCGCCAGCAGCTTGGGGGGGACGGACGGACAGCCCCAGCATTTT.

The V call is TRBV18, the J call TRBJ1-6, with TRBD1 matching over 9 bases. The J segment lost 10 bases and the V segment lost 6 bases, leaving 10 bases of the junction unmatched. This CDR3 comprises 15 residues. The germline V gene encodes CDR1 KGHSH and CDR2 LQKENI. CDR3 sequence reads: CASSAGQGRESPLHF. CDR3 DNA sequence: TGTGCCAGCTCGGCCGGACAGGGGAGGGAATCACCCCTCCACTTT. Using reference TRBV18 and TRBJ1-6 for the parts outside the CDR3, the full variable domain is NAGVMQNPRHLVRRRGQEARLRCSPMKGHSHVYWYRQLPEEGLKFMVYLQKENIIDESGMPKERFSAEFPKEGPSILRIQQVVRGDSAAYFCASSAGQGRESPLHFGNGTRLTVT.

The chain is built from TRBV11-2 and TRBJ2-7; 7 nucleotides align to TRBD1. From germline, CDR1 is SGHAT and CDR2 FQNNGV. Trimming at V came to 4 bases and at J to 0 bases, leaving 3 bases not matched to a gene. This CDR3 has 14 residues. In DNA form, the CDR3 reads TGTGCCAGCAGCTCGGACAGGCCCTCCTACGAGCAGTACTTC. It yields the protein CASSSDRPSYEQYF.

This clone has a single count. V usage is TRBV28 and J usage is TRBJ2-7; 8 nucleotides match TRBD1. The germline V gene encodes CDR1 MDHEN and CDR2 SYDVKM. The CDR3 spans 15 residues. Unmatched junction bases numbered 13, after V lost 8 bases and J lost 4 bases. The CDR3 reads CASGQSGQAIYEQYF. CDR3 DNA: TGTGCCAGCGGCCAATCGGGACAGGCGATATACGAGCAGTACTTC.

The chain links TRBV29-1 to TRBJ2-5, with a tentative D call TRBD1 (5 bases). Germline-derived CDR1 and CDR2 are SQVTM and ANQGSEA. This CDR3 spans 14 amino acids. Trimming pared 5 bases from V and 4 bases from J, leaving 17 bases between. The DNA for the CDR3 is TGCAGCGTTAAGTTGGGGCGGCAGACAGAGACCCAGTACTTC. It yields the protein CSVKLGRQTETQYF.

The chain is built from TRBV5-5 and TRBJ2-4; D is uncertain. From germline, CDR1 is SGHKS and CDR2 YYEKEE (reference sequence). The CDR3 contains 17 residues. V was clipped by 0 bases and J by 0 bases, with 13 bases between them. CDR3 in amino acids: CASSLADSRLAKNIQYF. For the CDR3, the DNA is TGTGCCAGCAGCTTGGCCGATTCAAGACTAGCCAAAAACATTCAGTACTTC.

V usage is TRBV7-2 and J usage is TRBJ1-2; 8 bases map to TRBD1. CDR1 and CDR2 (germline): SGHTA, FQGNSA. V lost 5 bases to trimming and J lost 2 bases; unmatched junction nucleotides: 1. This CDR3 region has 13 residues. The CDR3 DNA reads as TGTGCCAGCAGCCGGACAGGGAACTATGGCTACACCTTC. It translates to CASSRTGNYGYTF. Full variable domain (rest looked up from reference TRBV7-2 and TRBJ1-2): GAGVSQSPSNKVTEKGKDVELRCDPISGHTALYWYRQSLGQGLEFLIYFQGNSAPDKSGLPSDRFSAERTGGSVSTLTIQRTQQEDSAVYLCASSRTGNYGYTFGSGTRLTVV.

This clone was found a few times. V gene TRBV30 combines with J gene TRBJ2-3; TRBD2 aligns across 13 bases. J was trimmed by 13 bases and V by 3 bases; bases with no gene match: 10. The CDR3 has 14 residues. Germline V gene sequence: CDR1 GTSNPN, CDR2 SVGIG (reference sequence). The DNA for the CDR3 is TGTGCCTGGAGACGGGCAGGACTAGCGGGAGAAAAGTATTTT. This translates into CAWRRAGLAGEKYF.